The 24 T cell receptor beta chains below were found in one sample sequenced in a study of CD8 T cells in Susac syndrome. Reverse transcription used 0.5 to 1 ug RNA and random hexamers. TCRdb itself ran the immunoSEQ multiplex PCR reads through MiXCR, one entry per CDR3 protein. Counted here are 150,000 to 200,000 distinct CDR3 sequences, over 85% occurring once; the ten biggest clones make up under 0.095%. Sequences were obtained from CD4+ T cells from PBMCs. The receptors were gathered from a human donor with multiple sclerosis.

V is TRBV6-2 or TRBV6-3 and J is TRBJ2-1; D is perhaps TRBD1 or TRBD2 (6 bases each). The germline V gene has CDR1 MNHEY and CDR2 SVGEGT. CDR3 size: 13 residues. V was cut by 5 bases and J by 7 bases, with 12 bases left in between. The CDR3 reads CASSRLGGNEQFF. The CDR3 DNA reads as TGTGCCAGCAGTCGACTAGGGGGGAATGAGCAGTTCTTC.

The V gene is TRBV27, the J gene TRBJ2-7; weak D call: TRBD1 (6 bases). The germline V and J ends were trimmed by 3 bases and 7 bases, with 16 bases remaining between them. This CDR3 has 14 residues. CDR1 and CDR2 from the germline V gene are MNHEY and SMNVEV (reference sequence). The chain's CDR3 is CASSFTGRAGEQYF. As DNA, the CDR3 is TGTGCCAGCAGTTTTACAGGGCGGGCAGGGGAGCAGTACTTC.

This rearrangement joins TRBV6-2 or TRBV6-3 to TRBJ1-1; 7 bases are shared with TRBD1. With V trimmed by 6 bases and J by 1 base, 5 bases remained unmatched. Looked up from germline, CDR1 is MNHEY and CDR2 is SVGEGT. The CDR3 runs 14 residues. CDR3 coding DNA: TGTGCCAGCAGAAAGGACAGGCGGAACACTGAAGCTTTCTTT. The encoded protein is CASRKDRRNTEAFF.

This rearrangement joins TRBV21-1 to TRBJ2-6; the table's D call of TRBD2 was not tested on the DNA. TRBV21-1 is shown as a pseudogene. This CDR3 is 21 amino acids long. The CDR3 loop reads CASSKVKLRSGGPSGANVLTF. The CDR3 nucleotides read TGTGCCAGCAGCAAAGTCAAGTTGCGTAGCGGGGGACCCTCTGGGGCCAACGTCCTGACTTTC.

The gene calls are TRBV6-5 and TRBJ2-7, with TRBD2 matching over 12 bases. V lost 6 bases and J lost 5; bases outside the gene matches: 8. The V gene's germline CDR1 is MNHEY and CDR2 SVGAGI. This CDR3 is 15 amino acids long. CDR3 DNA sequence: TGTGCCAGCAGGAAACTAGCGGGAGGTCTTAACGAGCAGTACTTC. It yields the protein CASRKLAGGLNEQYF.

This chain links TRBV2 with TRBJ1-4, with D unclear. Germline loops: CDR1 SNHLY, CDR2 FYNNEI. This CDR3 is 15 amino acids long. Trimming took 6 bases from V and 0 from J, leaving 11 bases between them. CDR3 nucleotides: TGTGCCAGCAGGGCAATGAAGTCAACTAATGAAAAACTGTTTTTT. This translates into CASRAMKSTNEKLFF.

V and J are TRBV5-1 and TRBJ2-5; 9 bases are shared with TRBD1. This CDR3 has 17 residues. V dropped 4 bases and J dropped 5; count of bases not matched to a gene: 15. From germline, CDR1 is SGHRS and CDR2 YFSETQ. CDR3 DNA: TGCGCCAGCAGCGGAACAGCGGGACAGGGTTTTTCGGAGACCCAGTACTTC. Translating it yields CASSGTAGQGFSETQYF.

The rearrangement joins TRBV20-1 to TRBJ1-5, with a possible D match to TRBD1 (5 bases). Trimming took 1 base from V and 1 from J, leaving 11 bases between them. The CDR3 has 15 residues. Germline-derived CDR1 and CDR2 are DFQATT and SNEGSKA (reference sequence). CDR3 DNA: TGCAGTGCTAGAGCCCCAGGGACGAGCAATCAGCCCCAGCATTTT. This gives the protein CSARAPGTSNQPQHF.

The rearrangement uses TRBV20-1 and TRBJ2-2, with D unresolved. V was trimmed by 6 bases and J by 5 bases, leaving 10 bases between them. The CDR3 totals 12 residues. Germline-derived CDR1 and CDR2 are DFQATT and SNEGSKA (reference sequence). CDR3 nucleotide sequence: TGCAGTGCCAGTAGAATGACCGGGGAGCTGTTTTTT. Translated, it gives CSASRMTGELFF.

J is TRBJ2-2 and V is TRBV12-3 or TRBV12-4; D call uncertain. The V end lost 2 bases, the J end lost 1 base, and 5 bases lay between the germline ends. The CDR3 has 14 amino acids. CDR3 protein: CASSLRENTGELFF. The CDR3 DNA reads as TGTGCCAGCAGTTTACGAGAGAACACCGGGGAGCTGTTTTTT.

The chain couples TRBV6-5 to TRBJ2-3; TRBD1 is a possible D gene (6 bases). Looked up from germline, CDR1 is MNHEY and CDR2 is SVGAGI. The CDR3 spans 14 residues. The V and J ends lost 1 base and 2 bases respectively, with 7 bases between them. CDR3 nucleotides: TGTGCCAGCAGTTACTACAGGGACACAGATACGCAGTATTTT. This codes for CASSYYRDTDTQYF.

The chain links TRBV18 to TRBJ2-1; 10 positions agree with TRBD2. CDR1 and CDR2 (germline): KGHSH, LQKENI. The CDR3 sequence is 16 residues long. The J segment lost 2 bases and the V segment lost 3 bases, leaving 4 bases of the junction unmatched. This CDR3 reads CASSPNSGRTYNEQFF. In DNA, the CDR3 is TGTGCCAGCTCACCTAATAGCGGGAGGACCTACAATGAGCAGTTCTTC.

This CDR3 reads CASSYGVAGGTDTQYF. CDR3 DNA: TGTGCCAGCAGTTACGGAGTAGCGGGAGGCACAGATACGCAGTATTTT. The V call is TRBV6-5, the J call TRBJ2-3; 9 bases are a match to TRBD2. Germline CDR1 MNHEY, CDR2 SVGAGI. CDR3 length: 16 residues. The ends lost 2 bases at V and 1 base at J; junction bases unmatched: 4.

The chain is built from TRBV20-1 and TRBJ2-7; TRBD1 might be the D (6 bases). V lost 2 bases, J lost 3 bases, and 14 bases lay in between. The germline V gene has CDR1 DFQATT and CDR2 SNEGSKA (reference sequence). The CDR3 contains 14 residues. The CDR3 DNA sequence: TGCAGTGCTAGAACAACGGGACATTTCTACGAGCAGTACTTC. The encoded protein is CSARTTGHFYEQYF.

The genes are TRBV15 and TRBJ2-7; D ambiguous. The CDR3 has 14 amino acids. V lost 0 bases, J lost 0 bases, and 6 bases lay in between. The germline V gene has CDR1 LNHNV and CDR2 YYDKDF (reference sequence). CDR3 DNA: TGTGCCACCAGCAGAGATATGGGCTCCTACGAGCAGTACTTC. It is translated as CATSRDMGSYEQYF.

CDR3 amino acids: CASSLGQGESGYTF. CDR3 DNA: TGTGCCAGCAGCTTGGGACAGGGAGAAAGTGGCTACACCTTC. The gene calls are TRBV7-9 and TRBJ1-2; 9 positions agree with TRBD1. V lost 3 bases and J lost 7; bases outside the gene matches: 6. From germline, CDR1 is SEHNR and CDR2 FQNEAQ (reference sequence). The CDR3 totals 14 residues.

This chain uses TRBV20-1 with TRBJ2-5; tentatively, D is TRBD2 (7 bases). Trimming left V 4 bases short and J 2 bases short, with 11 bases between. Looked up from germline, CDR1 is DFQATT and CDR2 is SNEGSKA (reference sequence). The CDR3 is made up of 13 amino acids. Written as DNA, the CDR3 is TGCAGTGCTACCAGGGGAGGGCAAGAGACCCAGTACTTC. Residues: CSATRGGQETQYF.

As DNA, the CDR3 is TGTGCCAGCAGTTTTAGAGCCGCCGAGCAGTACTTC. Its translation is CASSFRAAEQYF. This chain joins TRBV12-3 or TRBV12-4 and TRBJ2-7; D uncertain. Trimming stripped 3 bases from V and 6 bases from J, with 9 bases between. There are 12 residues in the CDR3.

This clonotype has a handful of counts. This chain uses TRBV20-1 with TRBJ2-7; possible D gene TRBD1, 5 bases. Germline V CDR1 and CDR2: DFQATT, SNEGSKA (reference sequence). V was pared by 1 base and J by 3 bases, with 13 bases between. CDR3 length: 14 amino acids. CDR3 nucleotides: TGCAGTGCTAGAGTGCAGGGATTCAGCTACGAGCAGTACTTC. Translated, it gives CSARVQGFSYEQYF.

V gene TRBV28 combines with J gene TRBJ2-5; D is undetermined. V was pared by 10 bases and J by 4 bases, with 16 bases between. From germline, CDR1 is MDHEN and CDR2 SYDVKM. The CDR3 contains 13 residues. CDR3: CATRTDPLETQYF. In DNA, the CDR3 is TGTGCCACCCGGACGGACCCCCTAGAGACCCAGTACTTC. Combining the CDR3 with reference TRBV28 and TRBJ2-5 gives the whole variable domain DVKVTQSSRYLVKRTGEKVFLECVQDMDHENMFWYRQDPGLGLRLIYFSYDVKMKEKGDIPEGYSVSREKKERFSLILESASTNQTSMYLCATRTDPLETQYFGPGTRLLVL.

This clonotype was recorded once. The rearrangement uses TRBV28 and TRBJ2-7; possibly TRBD1 or TRBD2 for D (5 bases each). The CDR3 sequence is 13 residues long. Germline V gene data show CDR1 as MDHEN and CDR2 as SYDVKM. The ends were cut back, 8 bases at V and 2 bases at J, with 13 bases in the middle. DNA of the CDR3: TGTGCCAGCGGGACGTCTTTGACCTACGAGCAGTACTTC. Its translation: CASGTSLTYEQYF.

This rearrangement joins TRBV27 to TRBJ1-5; no clear D gene. CDR1 is MNHEY and CDR2 is SMNVEV in the germline V gene (reference sequence). CDR3 length: 13 residues. V lost 5 bases, J lost 6 bases, and 11 bases lay in between. This chain's CDR3 is CASSPLQSQPQHF. The DNA for the CDR3 is TGTGCCAGCAGTCCTCTCCAGAGTCAGCCCCAGCATTTT.

The chain employs TRBV7-2 and TRBJ2-3, with TRBD1 as a possible D gene (6 bases). The CDR3 runs to 15 residues. Deletions cut 3 bases from V and 0 bases from J, with 10 bases between. Germline assignment: CDR1 SGHTA and CDR2 FQGNSA. CDR3 sequence reads: CASSFYQGSTDTQYF. The CDR3 nucleotides are TGTGCCAGCAGCTTTTACCAGGGGAGCACAGATACGCAGTATTTT.

The V and J genes are TRBV2 and TRBJ1-2, with 7 positions matching TRBD1. This CDR3 has 14 residues. Germline CDR1 SNHLY, CDR2 FYNNEI. The J segment lost 2 bases and the V segment lost 3 bases, leaving 3 bases of the junction unmatched. The CDR3 DNA follows: TGTGCCAGCAGTGATCGGGACAGAAACTATGGCTACACCTTC. Translating gives CASSDRDRNYGYTF.